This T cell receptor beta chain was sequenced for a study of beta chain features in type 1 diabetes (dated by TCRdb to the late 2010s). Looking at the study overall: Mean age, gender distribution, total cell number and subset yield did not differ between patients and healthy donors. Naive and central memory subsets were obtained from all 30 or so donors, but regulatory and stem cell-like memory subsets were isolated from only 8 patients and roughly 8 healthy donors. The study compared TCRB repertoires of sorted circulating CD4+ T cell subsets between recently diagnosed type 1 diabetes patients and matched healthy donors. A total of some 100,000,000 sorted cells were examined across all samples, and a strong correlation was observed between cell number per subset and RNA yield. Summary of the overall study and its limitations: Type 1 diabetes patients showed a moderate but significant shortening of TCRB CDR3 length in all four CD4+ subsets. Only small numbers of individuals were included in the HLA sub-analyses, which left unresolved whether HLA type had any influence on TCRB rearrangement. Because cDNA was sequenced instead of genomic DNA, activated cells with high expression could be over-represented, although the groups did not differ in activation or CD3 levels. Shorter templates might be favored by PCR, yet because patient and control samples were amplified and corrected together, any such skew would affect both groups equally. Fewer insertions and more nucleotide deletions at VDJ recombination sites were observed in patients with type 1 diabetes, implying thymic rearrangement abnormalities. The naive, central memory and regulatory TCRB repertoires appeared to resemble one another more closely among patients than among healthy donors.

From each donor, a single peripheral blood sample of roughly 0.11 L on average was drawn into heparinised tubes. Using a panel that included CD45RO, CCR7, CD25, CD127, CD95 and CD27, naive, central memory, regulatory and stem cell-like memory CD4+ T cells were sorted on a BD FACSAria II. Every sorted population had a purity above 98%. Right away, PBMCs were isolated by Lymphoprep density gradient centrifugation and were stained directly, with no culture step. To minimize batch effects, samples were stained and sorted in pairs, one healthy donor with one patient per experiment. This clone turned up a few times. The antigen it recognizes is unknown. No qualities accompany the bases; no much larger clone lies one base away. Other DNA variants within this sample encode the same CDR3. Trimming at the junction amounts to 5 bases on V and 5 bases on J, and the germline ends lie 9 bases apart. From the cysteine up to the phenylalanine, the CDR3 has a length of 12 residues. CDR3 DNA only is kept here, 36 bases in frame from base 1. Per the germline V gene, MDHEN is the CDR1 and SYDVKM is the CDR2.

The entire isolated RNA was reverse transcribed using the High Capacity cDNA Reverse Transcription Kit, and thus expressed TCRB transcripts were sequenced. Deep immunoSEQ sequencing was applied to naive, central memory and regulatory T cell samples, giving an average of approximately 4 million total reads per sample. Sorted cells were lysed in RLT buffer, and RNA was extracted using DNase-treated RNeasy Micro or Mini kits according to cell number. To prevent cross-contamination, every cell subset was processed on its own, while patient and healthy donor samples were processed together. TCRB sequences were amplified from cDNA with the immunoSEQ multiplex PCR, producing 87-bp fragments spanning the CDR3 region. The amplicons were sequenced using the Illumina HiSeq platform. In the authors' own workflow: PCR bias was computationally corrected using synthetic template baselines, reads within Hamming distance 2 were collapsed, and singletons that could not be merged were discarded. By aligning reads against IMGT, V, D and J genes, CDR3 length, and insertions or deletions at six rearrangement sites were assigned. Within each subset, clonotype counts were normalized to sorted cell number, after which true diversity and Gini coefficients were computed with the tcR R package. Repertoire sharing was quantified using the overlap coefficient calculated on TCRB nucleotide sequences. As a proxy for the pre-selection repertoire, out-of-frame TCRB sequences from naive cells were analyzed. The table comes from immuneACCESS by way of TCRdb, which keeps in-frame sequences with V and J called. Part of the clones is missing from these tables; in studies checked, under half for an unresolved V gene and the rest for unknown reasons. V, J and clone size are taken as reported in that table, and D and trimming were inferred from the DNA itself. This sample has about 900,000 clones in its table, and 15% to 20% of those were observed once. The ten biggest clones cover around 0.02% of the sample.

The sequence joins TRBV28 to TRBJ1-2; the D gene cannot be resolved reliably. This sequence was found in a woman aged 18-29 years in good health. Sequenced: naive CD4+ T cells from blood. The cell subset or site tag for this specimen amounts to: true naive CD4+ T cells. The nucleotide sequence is TGTGCCAGCAGTACGGGATTTTATGGCTACACCTTC. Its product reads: CASSTGFYGYTF.